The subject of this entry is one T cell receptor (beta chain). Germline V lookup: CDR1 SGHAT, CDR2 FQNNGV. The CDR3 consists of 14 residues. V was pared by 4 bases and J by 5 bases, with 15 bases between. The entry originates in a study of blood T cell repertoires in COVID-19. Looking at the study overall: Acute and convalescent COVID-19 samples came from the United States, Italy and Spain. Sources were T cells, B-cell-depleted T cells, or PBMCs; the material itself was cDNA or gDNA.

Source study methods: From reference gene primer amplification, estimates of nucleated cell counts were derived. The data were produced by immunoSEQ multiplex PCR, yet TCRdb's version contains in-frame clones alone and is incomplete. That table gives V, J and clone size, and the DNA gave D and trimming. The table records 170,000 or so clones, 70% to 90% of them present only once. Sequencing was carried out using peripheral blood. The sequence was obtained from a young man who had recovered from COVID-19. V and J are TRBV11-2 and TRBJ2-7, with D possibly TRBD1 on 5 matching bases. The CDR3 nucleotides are TGTGCCAGCAGCTCCGTAGTTTGGGGCCACGAGCAGTACTTC. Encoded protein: CASSSVVWGHEQYF. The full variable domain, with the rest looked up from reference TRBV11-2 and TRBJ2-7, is EAGVAQSPRYKIIEKRQSVAFWCNPISGHATLYWYQQILGQGPKLLIQFQNNGVVDDSQLPKDRFSAERLKGVDSTLKIQPAKLEDSAVYLCASSSVVWGHEQYFGPGTRLTVT.